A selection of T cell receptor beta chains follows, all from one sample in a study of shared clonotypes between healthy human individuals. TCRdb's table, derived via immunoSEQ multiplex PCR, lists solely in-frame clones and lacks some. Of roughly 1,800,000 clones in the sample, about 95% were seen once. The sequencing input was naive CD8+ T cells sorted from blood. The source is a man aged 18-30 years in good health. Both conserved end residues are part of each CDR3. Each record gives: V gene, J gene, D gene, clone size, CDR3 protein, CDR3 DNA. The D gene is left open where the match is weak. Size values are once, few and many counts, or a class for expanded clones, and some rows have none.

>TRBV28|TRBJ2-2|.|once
CASSSTGGAGELFF
TGTGCCAGCAGTTCGACAGGCGGGGCCGGGGAGCTGTTTTTT
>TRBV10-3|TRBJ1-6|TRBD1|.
CASGGQDYNSPLHF
TGTGCCAGCGGGGGACAGGACTATAATTCACCCCTCCACTTT
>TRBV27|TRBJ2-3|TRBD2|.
CASSDGTSGGTDTQYF
TGTGCCAGCAGTGACGGGACTAGCGGGGGCACAGATACGCAGTATTTT
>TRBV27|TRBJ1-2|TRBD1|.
CASSQTGGADGYTF
TGTGCCAGCAGCCAGACAGGGGGCGCCGATGGCTACACCTTC
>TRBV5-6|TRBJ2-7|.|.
CASSFQGSTAYEQYF
TGTGCCAGCAGCTTTCAGGGTAGCACCGCCTACGAGCAGTACTTC
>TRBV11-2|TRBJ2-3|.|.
CASSHGDTQYF
TGTGCCAGCAGCCATGGGGATACGCAGTATTTT
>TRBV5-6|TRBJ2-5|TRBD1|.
CASSLDVTGLETQYF
TGTGCCAGCAGCTTGGACGTGACAGGGTTAGAGACCCAGTACTTC
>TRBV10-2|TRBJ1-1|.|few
CASSTGIPFF
TGCGCCAGCAGTACAGGGATCCCTTTCTTT
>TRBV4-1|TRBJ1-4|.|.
CASSQAVGGTNEKLFF
TGCGCCAGCAGCCAAGCGGTGGGGGGGACTAATGAAAAACTGTTTTTT
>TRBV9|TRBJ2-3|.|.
CASSAHGEDTQYF
TGTGCCAGCAGCGCTCATGGGGAAGATACGCAGTATTTT
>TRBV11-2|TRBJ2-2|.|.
CASSLGNSGVNTGELFF
TGTGCCAGCAGCTTGGGTAATAGCGGTGTTAACACCGGGGAGCTGTTTTTT
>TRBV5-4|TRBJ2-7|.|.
CASSLEGRHEQYF
TGTGCCAGCAGCTTGGAGGGACGTCACGAGCAGTACTTC
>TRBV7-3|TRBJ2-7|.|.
CASSLWGSYEQYF
TGTGCCAGCAGCTTATGGGGATCCTACGAGCAGTACTTC
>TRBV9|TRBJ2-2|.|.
CASSPGGGTGELFF
TGTGCCAGCAGCCCAGGGGGGGGCACCGGGGAGCTGTTTTTT
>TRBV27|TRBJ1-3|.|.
CASSFWFQVPSGNTIYF
TGTGCCAGCAGTTTTTGGTTTCAGGTGCCCTCTGGAAACACCATATATTTT
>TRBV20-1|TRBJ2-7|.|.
CSTTGAYEQYF
TGCAGCACCACCGGGGCCTACGAGCAGTACTTC
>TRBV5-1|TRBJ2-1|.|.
CASSLMRQIFGNEQFF
TGCGCCAGCAGCTTAATGAGACAAATATTTGGGAATGAGCAGTTCTTC
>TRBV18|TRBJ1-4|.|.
CASSPPRVRGGGEKLFF
TGTGCCAGCTCACCACCTAGGGTGAGGGGGGGAGGAGAAAAACTGTTTTTT
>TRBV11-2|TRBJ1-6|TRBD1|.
CASSTGTGISPLHF
TGTGCCAGCAGCACCGGGACAGGGATTTCACCCCTCCACTTT
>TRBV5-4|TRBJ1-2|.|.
CASSLASALNYGYTF
TGTGCCAGCAGCTTGGCTTCCGCCCTCAACTATGGCTACACCTTC
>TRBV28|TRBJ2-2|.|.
CASSLQNTGELFF
TGTGCCAGCAGTTTACAAAACACCGGGGAGCTGTTTTTT
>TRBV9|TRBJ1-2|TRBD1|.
CASSVARGQGPSNYGYTF
TGTGCCAGCAGCGTAGCTAGGGGACAGGGGCCCTCTAACTATGGCTACACCTTC
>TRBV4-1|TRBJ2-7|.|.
CASSQGRDKAYEQYF
TGCGCCAGCAGCCAAGGAAGGGACAAAGCCTACGAGCAGTACTTC
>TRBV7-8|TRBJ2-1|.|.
CASSFMPWTARLSNEQFF
TGTGCCAGCAGCTTCATGCCCTGGACAGCTAGGTTGAGCAATGAGCAGTTCTTC
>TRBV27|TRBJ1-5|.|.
CASSLMGQPFGQPQHF
TGTGCCAGCAGTTTAATGGGGCAGCCATTCGGTCAGCCCCAGCATTTT
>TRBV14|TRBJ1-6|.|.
CASSQDSGIDSPLHF
TGTGCCAGCAGCCAAGATAGTGGGATTGACTCACCCCTCCACTTT
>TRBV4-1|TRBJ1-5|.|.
CASSQDEGRNQPQHF
TGCGCCAGCAGCCAAGACGAGGGCAGGAATCAGCCCCAGCATTTT
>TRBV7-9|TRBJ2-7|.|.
CASSSLLAYEQYF
TGTGCCAGCAGCTCCTTGCTCGCCTACGAGCAGTACTTC